The rows below give T cell receptor beta chains drawn from one sample of a study of response to subunit inactivated influenza vaccine. TCRdb reprocessed the RT-PCR reads with MiXCR, giving one entry per CDR3 protein. The data show about 570,000 distinct CDR3 sequences, with about 10% seen just once and 9.5% to 12% held by the top ten. This sample also appeared in a second study, on T cells expressing NK-cell markers.

Here the sequenced sample was PBMCs from blood, taken on the day of vaccination. The receptors were gathered from a man aged 50-59 years who received an inactivated influenza vaccine. The CDR3 runs from the conserved cysteine through the conserved F or W. A D gene is named only where the DNA matches it firmly. The size of a clone is reported for some rows only, either as once, few or many, or as a class for expanded clones.

few	NA	TRBV29-1	TRBJ1-2	CSVEDLGSNYGYTF	TGCAGCGTTGAAGATCTAGGTTCTAACTATGGCTACACCTTC
few	TRBD2	TRBV20-1	TRBJ2-1	CSARGTSGRPNEQFF	TGCAGTGCTAGGGGGACTAGCGGACGCCCCAATGAGCAGTTCTTC
NA	NA	TRBV14	TRBJ2-3	CASSQAGVGTQYF	TGTGCCAGCAGCCAAGCAGGGGTCGGTACGCAGTATTTT
many	NA	TRBV4-3	TRBJ2-1	CASSQEESSAANEQFF	TGCGCCAGCAGCCAAGAAGAAAGCTCTGCAGCCAATGAGCAGTTCTTC
few	NA	TRBV6-2/TRBV6-3	TRBJ1-2	CASSGTSKYGYTF	TGTGCCAGCAGTGGGACATCTAAGTATGGCTACACCTTC
many	NA	TRBV5-1	TRBJ2-5	CASSLGRAMETQYF	TGCGCCAGCAGCTTAGGCAGGGCAATGGAGACCCAGTACTTC
many	TRBD2	TRBV12-3/TRBV12-4	TRBJ2-7	CASSFGLAGYEQYF	TGTGCCAGCAGTTTCGGGCTAGCGGGGTACGAGCAGTACTTC
NA	NA	TRBV12-3/TRBV12-4	TRBJ2-1	CASSFRTIGQFF	TGTGCCAGCAGTTTCCGTACAATCGGGCAGTTCTTC
NA	NA	TRBV12-3/TRBV12-4	TRBJ2-5	CASRRAQETQYF	TGTGCCAGCAGACGGGCCCAAGAGACCCAGTACTTC
NA	TRBD2	TRBV18	TRBJ2-2	CASSQGLADANTGELFF	TGTGCCAGCTCACAGGGACTAGCAGACGCGAACACCGGGGAGCTGTTTTTT
few	TRBD1	TRBV20-1	TRBJ1-1	CSAPRPTGGNMNTEAFF	TGCAGTGCTCCCCGACCGACAGGGGGCAATATGAACACTGAAGCTTTCTTT
NA	TRBD1	TRBV7-9	TRBJ2-3	CASTDTDRSTDTQYF	TGTGCCAGCACCGATACGGACAGGAGCACAGATACGCAGTATTTT
NA	NA	TRBV18	TRBJ1-1	CASSPSPGVNTEAFF	TGTGCCAGCTCACCTTCTCCAGGGGTTAACACTGAAGCTTTCTTT
NA	NA	TRBV12-3/TRBV12-4	TRBJ2-5	CASSLKSRTTRGTQYF	TGTGCCAGCAGTTTAAAGTCACGGACCACCAGAGGGACCCAGTACTTC
NA	NA	TRBV5-1	TRBJ2-1	CASSLEGGGLLNEQFF	TGCGCCAGCAGCCTGGAGGGGGGGGGCCTGCTGAATGAGCAGTTCTTC
NA	NA	TRBV7-3	TRBJ2-3	CASSLTWGATDTQYF	TGTGCCAGCAGCTTAACTTGGGGGGCCACAGATACGCAGTATTTT
NA	NA	TRBV6-1	TRBJ1-6	CASSPYPTLSSYNSPLHF	TGTGCCAGCAGCCCATACCCGACCCTGAGCTCCTATAATTCACCCCTCCACTTT
few	NA	TRBV19	TRBJ2-3	CASSLSEGFTDTQYF	TGTGCCAGTAGTTTATCGGAGGGTTTCACAGATACGCAGTATTTT
few	NA	TRBV3-1	TRBJ2-1	CASSQELRGWGNYNEQFF	TGTGCCAGCAGCCAAGAGTTGCGCGGATGGGGAAACTACAATGAGCAGTTCTTC
few	NA	TRBV7-9	TRBJ2-1	CASSLAPATGDEQFF	TGTGCCAGCAGCTTAGCTCCGGCCACGGGGGATGAGCAGTTCTTC
NA	NA	TRBV27	TRBJ2-7	CASSPGPLSYEQYF	TGTGCCAGCAGTCCAGGGCCCCTCTCCTACGAGCAGTACTTC
many	NA	TRBV20-1	TRBJ2-2	CSAPEAGHNTGELFF	TGCAGTGCCCCCGAGGCGGGACACAACACCGGGGAGCTGTTTTTT
few	TRBD1	TRBV5-1	TRBJ2-2	CASSKDRGRNTGELFF	TGCGCCAGCAGCAAGGACAGGGGCCGGAACACCGGGGAGCTGTTTTTT
many	NA	TRBV7-2	TRBJ1-2	CASSLVANYGYTF	TGTGCCAGCAGCTTAGTGGCTAACTATGGCTACACCTTC
NA	TRBD1	TRBV7-2	TRBJ2-3	CASSLRGGDFSDTQYF	TGTGCCAGCAGCTTACGAGGGGGCGATTTCTCAGATACGCAGTATTTT
NA	TRBD1	TRBV20-1	TRBJ1-5	CSARGYKTGVFQPQHF	TGCAGTGCTAGAGGTTACAAGACAGGGGTCTTTCAGCCCCAGCATTTT
few	TRBD2	TRBV29-1	TRBJ2-3	CSVQGGLAGDVGTDTQYF	TGCAGCGTTCAGGGAGGACTAGCGGGAGATGTAGGCACAGATACGCAGTATTTT
NA	TRBD1	TRBV12-3/TRBV12-4	TRBJ2-7	CASSLRGQVYEQYF	TGTGCCAGCAGTTTAAGGGGACAGGTATACGAGCAGTACTTC
few	NA	TRBV29-1	TRBJ2-7	CSVELRSSYEQYF	TGCAGCGTTGAGTTAAGGAGCTCCTACGAGCAGTACTTC
NA	NA	TRBV14	TRBJ2-1	CASSQRWLYNEQFF	TGTGCCAGCAGCCAAAGGTGGCTGTACAATGAGCAGTTCTTC
many	TRBD2	TRBV7-2	TRBJ2-3	CASSLPSGTSGGSQYF	TGTGCCAGCAGCTTGCCCTCCGGGACTAGCGGGGGATCGCAGTATTTT
NA	TRBD1	TRBV11-2	TRBJ2-1	CASSLGSRDRPHNEQFF	TGTGCCAGCAGCTTAGGGTCCCGGGACAGGCCCCACAATGAGCAGTTCTTC
NA	NA	TRBV6-2/TRBV6-3	TRBJ2-5	CASSSDETQYF	TGTGCCAGCAGTTCTGACGAGACCCAGTACTTC
many	NA	TRBV3-1	TRBJ2-7	CASSKSPGSYEQYF	TGTGCCAGCAGTAAAAGTCCGGGGTCCTACGAGCAGTACTTC
NA	NA	TRBV12-3/TRBV12-4	TRBJ2-3	CASLWGLSTDTQYF	TGTGCCAGCCTCTGGGGGCTTAGCACAGATACGCAGTATTTT
few	NA	TRBV3-1	TRBJ2-2	CASSPSGTPYGELFF	TGTGCCAGCAGCCCTTCCGGGACGCCGTACGGGGAGCTGTTTTTT
many	NA	TRBV5-1	TRBJ2-1	CASSLLGVNEQFF	TGCGCCAGCAGCTTGCTTGGGGTTAATGAGCAGTTCTTC
few	NA	TRBV28	TRBJ1-2	CASSLGTRSNYGYTF	TGTGCCAGCAGTTTAGGGACCCGGTCGAACTATGGCTACACCTTC